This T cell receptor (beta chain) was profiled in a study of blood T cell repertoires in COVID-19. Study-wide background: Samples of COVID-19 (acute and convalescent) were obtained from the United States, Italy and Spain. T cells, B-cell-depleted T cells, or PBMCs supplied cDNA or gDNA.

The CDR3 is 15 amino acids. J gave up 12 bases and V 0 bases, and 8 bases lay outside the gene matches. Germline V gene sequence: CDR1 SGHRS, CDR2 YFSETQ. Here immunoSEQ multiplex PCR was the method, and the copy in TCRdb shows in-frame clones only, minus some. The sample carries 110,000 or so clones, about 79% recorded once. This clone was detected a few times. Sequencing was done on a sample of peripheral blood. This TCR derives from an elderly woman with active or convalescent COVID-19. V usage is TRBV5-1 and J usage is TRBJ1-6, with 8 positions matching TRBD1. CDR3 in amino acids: CASSLAGTGQRPLHF. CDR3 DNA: TGCGCCAGCAGCTTGGCCGGGACAGGACAAAGACCCCTCCACTTT.